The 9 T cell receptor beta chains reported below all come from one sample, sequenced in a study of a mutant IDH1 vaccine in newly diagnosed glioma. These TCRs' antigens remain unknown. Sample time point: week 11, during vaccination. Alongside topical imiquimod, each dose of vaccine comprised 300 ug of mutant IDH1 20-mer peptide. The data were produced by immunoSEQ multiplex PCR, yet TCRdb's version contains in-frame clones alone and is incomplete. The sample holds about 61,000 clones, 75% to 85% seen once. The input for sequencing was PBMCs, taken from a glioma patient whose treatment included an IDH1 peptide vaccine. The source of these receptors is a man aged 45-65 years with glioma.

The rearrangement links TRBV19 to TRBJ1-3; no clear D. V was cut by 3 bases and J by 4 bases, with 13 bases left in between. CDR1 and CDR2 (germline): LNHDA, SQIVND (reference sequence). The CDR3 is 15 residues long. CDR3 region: CASSIRFTEGNTIYF. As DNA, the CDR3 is TGTGCCAGTAGTATCCGGTTTACGGAAGGAAACACCATATATTTT.

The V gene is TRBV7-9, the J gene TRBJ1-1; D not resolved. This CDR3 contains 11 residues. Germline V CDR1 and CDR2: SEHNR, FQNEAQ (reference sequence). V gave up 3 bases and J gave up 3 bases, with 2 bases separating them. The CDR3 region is CASSLDTEAFF. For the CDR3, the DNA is TGTGCCAGCAGCTTGGACACTGAAGCTTTCTTT. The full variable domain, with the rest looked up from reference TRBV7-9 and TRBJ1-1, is DTGVSQNPRHKITKRGQNVTFRCDPISEHNRLYWYRQTLGQGPEFLTYFQNEAQLEKSRLLSDRFSAERPKGSFSTLEIQRTEQGDSAMYLCASSLDTEAFFGQGTRLTVV.

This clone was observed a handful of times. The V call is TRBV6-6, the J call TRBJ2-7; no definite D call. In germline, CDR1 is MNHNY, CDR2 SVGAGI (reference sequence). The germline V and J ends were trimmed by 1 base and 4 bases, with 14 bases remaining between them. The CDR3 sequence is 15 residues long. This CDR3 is CASSYLPIGGYEQYF. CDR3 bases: TGTGCCAGCAGTTACTTACCGATCGGCGGATACGAGCAGTACTTC.

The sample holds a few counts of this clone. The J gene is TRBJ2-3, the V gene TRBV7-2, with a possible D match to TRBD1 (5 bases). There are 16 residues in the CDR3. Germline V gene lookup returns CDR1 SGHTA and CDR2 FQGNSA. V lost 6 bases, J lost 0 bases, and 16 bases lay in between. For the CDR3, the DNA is TGTGCCAGCAGTTCACCACAGGTTCCTAGCACAGATACGCAGTATTTT. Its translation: CASSSPQVPSTDTQYF.

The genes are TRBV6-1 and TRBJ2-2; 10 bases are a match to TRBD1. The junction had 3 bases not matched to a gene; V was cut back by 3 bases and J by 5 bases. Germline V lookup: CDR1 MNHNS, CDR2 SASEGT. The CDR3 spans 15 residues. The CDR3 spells CASSDRDRGTGELFF. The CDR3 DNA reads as TGTGCCAGCAGTGACCGGGACAGGGGAACCGGGGAGCTGTTTTTT.

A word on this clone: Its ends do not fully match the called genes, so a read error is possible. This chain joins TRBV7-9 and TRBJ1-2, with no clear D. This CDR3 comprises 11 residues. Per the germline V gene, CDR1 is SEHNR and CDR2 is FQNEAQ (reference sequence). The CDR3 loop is CASSPNSGYTF. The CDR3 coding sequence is TGTGCCAGCAGCCCTAACTCTGGCTACACCTTC.

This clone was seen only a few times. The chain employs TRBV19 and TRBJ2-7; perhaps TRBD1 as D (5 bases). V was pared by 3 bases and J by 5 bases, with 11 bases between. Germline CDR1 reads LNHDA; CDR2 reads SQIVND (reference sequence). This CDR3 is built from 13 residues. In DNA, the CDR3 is TGTGCCAGTAGTATCAGGGTCCAGGACGAGCAGTACTTC. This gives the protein CASSIRVQDEQYF. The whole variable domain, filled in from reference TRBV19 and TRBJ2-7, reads DGGITQSPKYLFRKEGQNVTLSCEQNLNHDAMYWYRQDPGQGLRLIYYSQIVNDFQKGDIAEGYSVSREKKESFPLTVTSAQKNPTAFYLCASSIRVQDEQYFGPGTRLTVT.

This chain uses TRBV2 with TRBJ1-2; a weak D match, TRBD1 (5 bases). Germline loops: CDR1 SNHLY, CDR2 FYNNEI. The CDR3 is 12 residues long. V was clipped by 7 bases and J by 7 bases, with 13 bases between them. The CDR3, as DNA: TGTGCCAGCAATGAGGGGACGGGTGGCTACACCTTC. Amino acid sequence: CASNEGTGGYTF.

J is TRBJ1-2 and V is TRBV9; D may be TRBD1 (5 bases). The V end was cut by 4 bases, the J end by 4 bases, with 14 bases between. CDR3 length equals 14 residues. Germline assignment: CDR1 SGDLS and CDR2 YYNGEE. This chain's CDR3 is CASSSPAGSYGYTF. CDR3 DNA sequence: TGTGCCAGCAGCTCCCCGGCAGGGTCCTATGGCTACACCTTC.